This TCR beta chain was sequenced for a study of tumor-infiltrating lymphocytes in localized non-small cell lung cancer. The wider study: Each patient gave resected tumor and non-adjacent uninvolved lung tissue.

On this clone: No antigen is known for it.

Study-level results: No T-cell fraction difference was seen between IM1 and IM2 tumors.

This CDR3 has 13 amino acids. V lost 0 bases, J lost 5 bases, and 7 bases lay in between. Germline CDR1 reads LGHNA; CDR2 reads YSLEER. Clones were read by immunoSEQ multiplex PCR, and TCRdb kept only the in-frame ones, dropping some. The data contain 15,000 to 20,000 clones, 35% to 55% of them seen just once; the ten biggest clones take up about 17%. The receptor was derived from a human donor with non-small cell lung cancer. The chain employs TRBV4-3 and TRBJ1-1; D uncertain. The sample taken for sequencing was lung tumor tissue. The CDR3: CASSQDFVTEAFF. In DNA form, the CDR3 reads TGCGCCAGCAGCCAAGATTTCGTAACTGAAGCTTTCTTT.